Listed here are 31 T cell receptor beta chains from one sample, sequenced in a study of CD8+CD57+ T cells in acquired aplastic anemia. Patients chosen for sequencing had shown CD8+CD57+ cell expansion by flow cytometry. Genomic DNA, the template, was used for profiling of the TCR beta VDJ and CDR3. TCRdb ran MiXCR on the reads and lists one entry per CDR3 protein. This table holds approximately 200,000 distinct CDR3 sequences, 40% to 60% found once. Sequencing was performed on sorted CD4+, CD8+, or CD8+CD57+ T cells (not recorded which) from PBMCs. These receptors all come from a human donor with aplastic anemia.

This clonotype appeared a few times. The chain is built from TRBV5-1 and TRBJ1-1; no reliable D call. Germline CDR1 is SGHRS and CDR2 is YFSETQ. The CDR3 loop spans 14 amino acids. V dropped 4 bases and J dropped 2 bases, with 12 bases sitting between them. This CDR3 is CASSDYSINTEAFF. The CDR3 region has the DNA TGCGCCAGCAGCGATTACAGCATCAACACTGAAGCTTTCTTT.

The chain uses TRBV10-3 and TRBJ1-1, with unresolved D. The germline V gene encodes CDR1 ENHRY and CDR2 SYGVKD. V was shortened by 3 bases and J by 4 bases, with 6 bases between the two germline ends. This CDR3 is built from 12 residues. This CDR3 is CAISELLTEAFF. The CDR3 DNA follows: TGTGCCATCAGTGAACTACTCACTGAAGCTTTCTTT.

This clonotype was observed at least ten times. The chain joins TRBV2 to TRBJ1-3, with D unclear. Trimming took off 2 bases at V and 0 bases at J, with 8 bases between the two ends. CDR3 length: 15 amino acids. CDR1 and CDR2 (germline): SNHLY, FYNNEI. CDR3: CASSELETSGNTIYF. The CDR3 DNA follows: TGTGCCAGCAGTGAACTTGAAACCTCTGGAAACACCATATATTTT.

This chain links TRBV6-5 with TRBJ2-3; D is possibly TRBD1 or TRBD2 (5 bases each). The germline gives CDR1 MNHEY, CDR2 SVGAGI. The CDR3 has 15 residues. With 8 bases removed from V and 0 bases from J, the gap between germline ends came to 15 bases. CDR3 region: CASRQGPRSTDTQYF. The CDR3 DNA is TGTGCCAGCCGGCAGGGACCAAGAAGCACAGATACGCAGTATTTT.

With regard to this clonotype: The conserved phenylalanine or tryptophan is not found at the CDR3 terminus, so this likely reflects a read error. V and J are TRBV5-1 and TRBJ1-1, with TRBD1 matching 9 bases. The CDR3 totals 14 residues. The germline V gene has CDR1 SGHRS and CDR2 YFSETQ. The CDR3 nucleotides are TGTGGCAGCAGCGCCCTGACAGGGGGCACTGAAGCTTTCTCT. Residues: CGSSALTGGTEAFS.

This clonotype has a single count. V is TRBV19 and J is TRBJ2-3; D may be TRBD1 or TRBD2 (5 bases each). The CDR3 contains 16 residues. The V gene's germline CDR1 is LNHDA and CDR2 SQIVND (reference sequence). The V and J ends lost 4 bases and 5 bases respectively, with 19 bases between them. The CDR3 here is CASSSVKGPWLDTQYF. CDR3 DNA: TGTGCCAGTAGTAGCGTAAAGGGACCATGGTTAGATACGCAGTATTTT. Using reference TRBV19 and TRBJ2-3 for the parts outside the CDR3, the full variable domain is DGGITQSPKYLFRKEGQNVTLSCEQNLNHDAMYWYRQDPGQGLRLIYYSQIVNDFQKGDIAEGYSVSREKKESFPLTVTSAQKNPTAFYLCASSSVKGPWLDTQYFGPGTRLTVL.

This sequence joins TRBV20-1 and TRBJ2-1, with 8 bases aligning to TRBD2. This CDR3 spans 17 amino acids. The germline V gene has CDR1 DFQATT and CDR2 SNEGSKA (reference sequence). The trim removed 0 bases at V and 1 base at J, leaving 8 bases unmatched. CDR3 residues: CSARDRGREGSYNEQFF. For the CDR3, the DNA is TGCAGTGCTAGAGATCGTGGACGGGAGGGATCCTACAATGAGCAGTTCTTC.

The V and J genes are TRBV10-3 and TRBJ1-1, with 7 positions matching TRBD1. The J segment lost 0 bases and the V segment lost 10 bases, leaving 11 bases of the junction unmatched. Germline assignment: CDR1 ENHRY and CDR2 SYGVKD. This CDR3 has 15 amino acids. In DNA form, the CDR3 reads TGTGCCACCGGGCAGGGGGGCGACATGAACACTGAAGCTTTCTTT. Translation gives CATGQGGDMNTEAFF.

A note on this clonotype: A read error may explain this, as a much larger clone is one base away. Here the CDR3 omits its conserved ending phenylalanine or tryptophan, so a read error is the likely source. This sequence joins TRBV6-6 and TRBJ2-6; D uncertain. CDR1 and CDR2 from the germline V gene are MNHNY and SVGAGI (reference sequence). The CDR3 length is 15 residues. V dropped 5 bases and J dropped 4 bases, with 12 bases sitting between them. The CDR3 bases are TGTGCCAGCAGTGAAGGGTTTTCCGGGGCCAACGTCCTGACTTTG. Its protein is CASSEGFSGANVLTL.

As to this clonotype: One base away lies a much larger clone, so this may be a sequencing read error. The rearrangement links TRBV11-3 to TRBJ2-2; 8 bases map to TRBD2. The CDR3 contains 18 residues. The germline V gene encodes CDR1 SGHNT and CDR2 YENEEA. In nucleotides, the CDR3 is TGTGCCAGCAGCGTAGATTGGGCGGAGCGGGGGATCGCCGGGGAGCTGTTTTTT. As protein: CASSVDWAERGIAGELFF.

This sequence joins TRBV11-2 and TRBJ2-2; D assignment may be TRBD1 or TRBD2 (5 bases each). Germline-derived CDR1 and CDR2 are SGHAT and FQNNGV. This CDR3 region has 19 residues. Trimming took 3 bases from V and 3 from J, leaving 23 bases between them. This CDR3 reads CASSLGEGQGYGYTGELFF. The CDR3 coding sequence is TGTGCCAGCAGCTTGGGGGAAGGGCAAGGGTATGGCTACACCGGGGAGCTGTTTTTT.

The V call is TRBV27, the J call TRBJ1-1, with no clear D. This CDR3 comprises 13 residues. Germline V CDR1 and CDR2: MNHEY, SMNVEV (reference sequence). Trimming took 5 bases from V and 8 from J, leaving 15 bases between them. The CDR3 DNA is TGTGCCAGCAGTCTTTCCCCCACATCGGAAGCTTTCTTT. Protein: CASSLSPTSEAFF.

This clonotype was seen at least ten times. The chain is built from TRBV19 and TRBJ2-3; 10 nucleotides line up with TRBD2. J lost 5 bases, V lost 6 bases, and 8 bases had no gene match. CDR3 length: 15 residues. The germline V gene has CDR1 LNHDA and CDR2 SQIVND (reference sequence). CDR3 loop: CASRARLAGVDTQYF. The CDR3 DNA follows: TGTGCCAGTAGGGCCCGGCTAGCGGGGGTAGATACGCAGTATTTT.

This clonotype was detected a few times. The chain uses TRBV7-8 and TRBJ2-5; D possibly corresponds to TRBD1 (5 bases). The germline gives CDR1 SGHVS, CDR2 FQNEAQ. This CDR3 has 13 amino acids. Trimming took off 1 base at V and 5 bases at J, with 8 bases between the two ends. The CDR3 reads CASSLGTSETQYF. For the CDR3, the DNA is TGTGCCAGCAGCTTAGGGACATCGGAGACCCAGTACTTC.

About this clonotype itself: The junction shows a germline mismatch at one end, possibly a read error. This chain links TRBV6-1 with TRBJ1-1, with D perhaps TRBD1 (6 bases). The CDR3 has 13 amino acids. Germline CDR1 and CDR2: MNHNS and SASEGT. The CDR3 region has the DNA TGTGCCAGCAGTGAAACAGGGAACACTGAAGCTTCCTTT. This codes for CASSETGNTEASF.

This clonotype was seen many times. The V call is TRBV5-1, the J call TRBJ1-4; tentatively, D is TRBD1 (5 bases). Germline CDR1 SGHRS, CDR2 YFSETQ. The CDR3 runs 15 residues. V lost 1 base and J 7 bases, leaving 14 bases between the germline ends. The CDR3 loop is CASSLFSTGGEKLFF. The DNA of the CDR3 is TGCGCCAGCAGCTTGTTTTCTACAGGCGGTGAAAAACTGTTTTTT.

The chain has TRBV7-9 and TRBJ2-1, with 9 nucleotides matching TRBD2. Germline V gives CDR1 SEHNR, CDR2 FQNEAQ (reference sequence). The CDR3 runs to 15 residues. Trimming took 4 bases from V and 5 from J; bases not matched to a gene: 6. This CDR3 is CASSSQRGAHNEQFF. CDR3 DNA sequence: TGTGCCAGCAGCTCACAGCGGGGGGCACACAATGAGCAGTTCTTC. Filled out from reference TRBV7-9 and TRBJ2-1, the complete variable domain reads DTGVSQNPRHKITKRGQNVTFRCDPISEHNRLYWYRQTLGQGPEFLTYFQNEAQLEKSRLLSDRFSAERPKGSFSTLEIQRTEQGDSAMYLCASSSQRGAHNEQFFGPGTRLTVL.

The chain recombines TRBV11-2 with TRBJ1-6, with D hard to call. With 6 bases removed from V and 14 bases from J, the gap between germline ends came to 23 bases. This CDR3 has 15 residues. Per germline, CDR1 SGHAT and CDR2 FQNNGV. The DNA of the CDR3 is TGTGCCAGCAGAACCATAGAGTCACGGCCTACGGCCCTCCACTTT. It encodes CASRTIESRPTALHF.

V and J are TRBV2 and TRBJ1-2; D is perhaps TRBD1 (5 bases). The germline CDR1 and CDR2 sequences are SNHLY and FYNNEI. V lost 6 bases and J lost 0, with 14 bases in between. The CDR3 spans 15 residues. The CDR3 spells CASSGTGTANYGYTF. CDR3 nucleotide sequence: TGTGCCAGCAGCGGGACCGGGACGGCTAACTATGGCTACACCTTC. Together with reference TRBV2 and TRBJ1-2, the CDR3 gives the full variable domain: EPEVTQTPSHQVTQMGQEVILRCVPISNHLYFYWYRQILGQKVEFLVSFYNNEISEKSEIFDDQFSVERPDGSNFTLKIRSTKLEDSAMYFCASSGTGTANYGYTFGSGTRLTVV.

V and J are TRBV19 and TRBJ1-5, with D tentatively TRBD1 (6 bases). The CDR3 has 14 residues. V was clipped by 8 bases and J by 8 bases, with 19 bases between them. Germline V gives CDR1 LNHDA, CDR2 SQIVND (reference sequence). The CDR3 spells CASGGGGGREPQHF. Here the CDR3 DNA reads TGTGCCAGTGGGGGGGGGGGGGGGCGGGAGCCCCAGCATTTT.

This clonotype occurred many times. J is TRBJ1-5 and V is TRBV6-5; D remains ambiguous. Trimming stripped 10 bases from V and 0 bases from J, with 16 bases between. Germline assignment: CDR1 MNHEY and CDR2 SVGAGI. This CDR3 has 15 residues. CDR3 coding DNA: TGTGCCACTCAGTTACTGGGATTTAGCAATCAGCCCCAGCATTTT. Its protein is CATQLLGFSNQPQHF.

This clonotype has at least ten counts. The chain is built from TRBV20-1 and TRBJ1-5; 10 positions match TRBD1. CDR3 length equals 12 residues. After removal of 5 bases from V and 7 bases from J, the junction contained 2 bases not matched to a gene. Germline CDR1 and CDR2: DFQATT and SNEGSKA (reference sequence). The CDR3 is CSALTGGQPQHF. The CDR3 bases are TGCAGTGCTCTGACAGGGGGCCAGCCCCAGCATTTT.

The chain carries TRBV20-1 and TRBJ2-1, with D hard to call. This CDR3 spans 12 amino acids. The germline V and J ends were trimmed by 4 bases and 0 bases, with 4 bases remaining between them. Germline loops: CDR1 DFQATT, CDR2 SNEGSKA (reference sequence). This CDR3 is CSATSSYNEQFF. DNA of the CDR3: TGCAGTGCTACTAGCTCCTACAATGAGCAGTTCTTC.

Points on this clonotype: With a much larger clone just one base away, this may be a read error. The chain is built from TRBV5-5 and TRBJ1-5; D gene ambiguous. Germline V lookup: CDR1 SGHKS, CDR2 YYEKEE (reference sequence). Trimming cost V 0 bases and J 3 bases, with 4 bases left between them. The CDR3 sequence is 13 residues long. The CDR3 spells CASSLDNNQPQHF. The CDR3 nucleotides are TGTGCCAGCAGCTTGGACAACAATCAGCCCCAGCATTTT.

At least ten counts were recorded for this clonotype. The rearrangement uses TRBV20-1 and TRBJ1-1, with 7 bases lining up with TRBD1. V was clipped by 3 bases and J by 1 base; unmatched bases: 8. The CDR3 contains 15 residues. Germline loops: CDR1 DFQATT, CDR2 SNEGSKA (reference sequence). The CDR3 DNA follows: TGCAGTGCTAGGGATTCCCGGGACAGGAACACTGAAGCTTTCTTT. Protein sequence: CSARDSRDRNTEAFF.

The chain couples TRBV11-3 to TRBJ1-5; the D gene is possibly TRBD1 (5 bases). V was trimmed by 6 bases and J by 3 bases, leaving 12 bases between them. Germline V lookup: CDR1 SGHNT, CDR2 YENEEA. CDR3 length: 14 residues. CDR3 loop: CASSLGVNNQPQHF. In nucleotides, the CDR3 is TGTGCCAGCAGTTTGGGGGTTAACAATCAGCCCCAGCATTTT.

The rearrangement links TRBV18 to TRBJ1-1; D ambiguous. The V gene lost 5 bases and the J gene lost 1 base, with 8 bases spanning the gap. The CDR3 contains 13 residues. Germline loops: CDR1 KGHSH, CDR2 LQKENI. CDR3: CASSSQRNTEAFF. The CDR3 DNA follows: TGTGCCAGCTCAAGCCAGAGGAACACTGAAGCTTTCTTT.

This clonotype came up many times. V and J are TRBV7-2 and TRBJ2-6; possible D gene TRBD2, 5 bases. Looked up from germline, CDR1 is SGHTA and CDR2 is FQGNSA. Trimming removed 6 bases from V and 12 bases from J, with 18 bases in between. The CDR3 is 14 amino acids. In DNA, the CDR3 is TGTGCCAGCAGTCTTCAGTGGACTGCGGGCGTCCTGACTTTC. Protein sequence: CASSLQWTAGVLTF.

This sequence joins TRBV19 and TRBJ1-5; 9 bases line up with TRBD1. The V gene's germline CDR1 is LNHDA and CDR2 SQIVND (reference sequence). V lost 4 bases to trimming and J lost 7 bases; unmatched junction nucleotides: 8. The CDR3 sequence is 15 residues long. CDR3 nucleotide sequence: TGTGCCAGTAGTACTGCCGGGACAGGGCTGCAGCCCCAGCATTTT. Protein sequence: CASSTAGTGLQPQHF.

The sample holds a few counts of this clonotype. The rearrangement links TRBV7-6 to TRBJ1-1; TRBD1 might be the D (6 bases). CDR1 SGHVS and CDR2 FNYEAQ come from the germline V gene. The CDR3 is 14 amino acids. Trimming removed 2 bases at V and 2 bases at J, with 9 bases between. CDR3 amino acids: CASSLTGINTEAFF. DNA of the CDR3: TGTGCCAGCAGCTTAACAGGGATCAACACTGAAGCTTTCTTT.

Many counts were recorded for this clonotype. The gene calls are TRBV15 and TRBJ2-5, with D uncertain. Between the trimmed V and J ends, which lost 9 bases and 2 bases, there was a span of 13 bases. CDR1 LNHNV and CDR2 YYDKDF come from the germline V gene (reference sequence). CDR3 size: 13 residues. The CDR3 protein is CATSTSEQETQYF. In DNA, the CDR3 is TGTGCCACGTCGACGAGCGAACAAGAGACCCAGTACTTC.